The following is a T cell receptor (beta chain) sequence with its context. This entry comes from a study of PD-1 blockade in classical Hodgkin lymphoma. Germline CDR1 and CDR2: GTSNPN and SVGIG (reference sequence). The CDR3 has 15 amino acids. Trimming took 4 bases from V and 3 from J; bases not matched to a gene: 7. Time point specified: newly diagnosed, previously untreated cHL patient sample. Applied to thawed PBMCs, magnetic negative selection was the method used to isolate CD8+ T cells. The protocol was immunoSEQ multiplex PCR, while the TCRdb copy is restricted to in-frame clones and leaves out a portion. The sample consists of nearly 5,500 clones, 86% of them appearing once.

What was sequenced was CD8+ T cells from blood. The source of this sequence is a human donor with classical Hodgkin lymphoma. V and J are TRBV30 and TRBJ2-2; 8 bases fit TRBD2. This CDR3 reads CAWTVAGKDTGELFF. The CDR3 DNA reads TGTGCCTGGACTGTAGCGGGAAAGGACACCGGGGAGCTGTTTTTT.